Here is one T cell receptor beta chain with its context. No antigen is known for it. T-allo10 cells from the graft donor were described as anergic, host-alloantigen-specific, and alloantigen-specific suppressors. TCRdb reprocessed the reads with MiXCR, giving one entry per CDR3 protein. The sample carries some 22,000 distinct CDR3 sequences, around 77% recorded once. The record originates from a study of type 1 regulatory T cells. Looking at the study overall: An in vitro protocol generated T-allo10, a Tr1-enriched, alloantigen-specific CD4 T cell product.

CDR1 LNHDA and CDR2 SQIVND come from the germline V gene (reference sequence). This CDR3 is 14 amino acids long. Losses at the gene ends were 5 bases for V and 7 bases for J; bases not matched to a gene: 8. The TCR sequence derives from a human donor in good health. The chain couples TRBV19 to TRBJ1-1, with 9 positions matching TRBD1. Sequenced sample: cultured T cells, either the whole culture or a sorted T cell fraction (not recorded which). Subset indicated: Tr1-enriched cell product generated in vitro against host alloantigens. As DNA, the CDR3 is TGTGCCAGTAGTCCAACAGGGGGCGCCGGTGAAGCTTTCTTT. This codes for CASSPTGGAGEAFF.